A single sample gave rise to the 19 T cell receptor beta chains below, sequenced in a study of T cell responses to AZD1222 COVID-19 vaccine. Produced via immunoSEQ multiplex PCR; TCRdb's table is partial and in-frame only. This sample has about 150,000 clones, with 85% to 90% found just once. This sample comprised peripheral blood, obtained 28 days after the second AZD1222 dose. The receptors originated from an adult who received the AZD1222 COVID-19 vaccine.

V gene TRBV2 combines with J gene TRBJ2-5; the D gene could be TRBD1 or TRBD2 (5 bases each). The CDR3 is 15 amino acids. Trimming left V 6 bases short and J 4 bases short, with 18 bases between. Germline V CDR1 and CDR2: SNHLY, FYNNEI. As DNA, the CDR3 is TGTGCCAGCAGCCCGGGACCTCGCGCAGGAGAGACCCAGTACTTC. This gives the protein CASSPGPRAGETQYF.

The chain recombines TRBV5-4 with TRBJ2-7; D gene unclear. V dropped 6 bases and J dropped 6 bases, with 10 bases sitting between them. CDR3 length: 11 residues. Germline-derived CDR1 and CDR2 are SGHNT and YYREEE (reference sequence). The CDR3 protein is CASMLGSEQYF. The CDR3 coding sequence is TGTGCCAGCATGTTAGGGTCCGAGCAGTACTTC.

The rearrangement uses TRBV5-1 and TRBJ2-7; D not resolved. CDR1 is SGHRS, CDR2 YFSETQ, per germline. The CDR3 is 14 residues long. V was shortened by 3 bases and J by 1 base, with 11 bases between the two germline ends. CDR3 sequence (DNA): TGCGCCAGCAGCTCCAACAGCGCGTCCTACGAGCAGTACTTC. Translating gives CASSSNSASYEQYF.

A word on this clone: Sequence at one end of the junction differs from germline and may be a read error. V and J are TRBV5-1 and TRBJ2-3, with TRBD2 matching 11 bases. CDR3 length: 21 amino acids. Germline values: CDR1 SGHRS, CDR2 YFSETQ. CDR3 sequence: CASSPKPGQGTSGGPTYTQYF. CDR3 bases: TGCGCCAGCAGCCCGAAACCGGGACAAGGGACTAGCGGAGGCCCCACATATACGCAGTATTTT. The whole variable domain, remainder taken from reference TRBV5-1 and TRBJ2-3, is KAGVTQTPRYLIKTRGQQVTLSCSPISGHRSVSWYQQTPGQGLQFLFEYFSETQRNKGNFPGRFSGRQFSNSRSEMNVSTLELGDSALYLCASSPKPGQGTSGGPTYTQYFGPGTRLTVL.

The rearrangement uses TRBV4-2 and TRBJ1-5; D is unresolved. Germline loops: CDR1 LGHNA, CDR2 YNFKEQ. Deletions cut 0 bases from V and 6 bases from J, with 6 bases between. The CDR3 is 13 residues long. In DNA form, the CDR3 reads TGTGCCAGCAGCCAAGATCTTACTCAGCCCCAGCATTTT. Protein: CASSQDLTQPQHF.

The V gene is TRBV19, the J gene TRBJ1-1; 9 positions agree with TRBD1. The CDR3 length is 15 residues. CDR1 is LNHDA, CDR2 SQIVND, per germline (reference sequence). Germline trimming cut 3 bases from V and 5 bases from J; bases unmatched to any gene: 7. The CDR3 nucleotides are TGTGCCAGTAGTATTCCCACAGGGGGCGGAACTGAAGCTTTCTTT. Translation gives CASSIPTGGGTEAFF.

The rearrangement uses TRBV24-1 and TRBJ2-5, with D possibly TRBD2 on 6 matching bases. The V end lost 4 bases, the J end lost 2 bases, and 19 bases lay between the germline ends. The CDR3 runs 17 residues. Germline lookup yields CDR1 KGHDR and CDR2 SFDVKD. The CDR3 sequence: CATSEAGTGGLQETQYF. In DNA, the CDR3 is TGTGCCACCAGTGAAGCCGGGACCGGGGGTTTGCAAGAGACCCAGTACTTC.

The CDR3 is CSAEGGGSPLHF. The CDR3 DNA follows: TGCAGCGCCGAGGGGGGCGGTTCACCCCTCCACTTT. The rearrangement uses TRBV29-1 and TRBJ1-6; tentative D call: TRBD1 (6 bases). Trimming took 7 bases from V and 9 from J, leaving 13 bases between them. The CDR3 loop spans 12 amino acids. In germline, CDR1 is SQVTM, CDR2 ANQGSEA.

The CDR3 sequence: CASSGTSVAYEQYF. CDR3 DNA: TGTGCCAGCAGTGGGACTAGCGTTGCCTACGAGCAGTACTTC. The gene calls are TRBV2 and TRBJ2-7; TRBD2 matches at 9 bases. Trimming removed 4 bases from V and 2 bases from J; junction bases left unmatched: 3. This CDR3 has 14 residues. Germline V gene data show CDR1 as SNHLY and CDR2 as FYNNEI.

V gene TRBV2 combines with J gene TRBJ1-6; tentative D call: TRBD1 (5 bases). This CDR3 contains 14 residues. The V gene lost 4 bases and the J gene lost 6 bases, with 10 bases spanning the gap. CDR1 and CDR2 from the germline V gene are SNHLY and FYNNEI. CDR3 bases: TGTGCCAGCAGTGTAGGAGGGGCTAATTCACCCCTCCACTTT. This sequence encodes CASSVGGANSPLHF.

The V and J genes are TRBV28 and TRBJ2-7; 7 positions match TRBD2. There are 15 residues in the CDR3. Germline V gene sequence: CDR1 MDHEN, CDR2 SYDVKM. V shed 7 bases, J shed 4 bases, and the junction held 13 bases outside the gene matches. The CDR3, as DNA: TGTGCCAGCATCACCTTACGCGGGGGACTATACGAGCAGTACTTC. It translates to CASITLRGGLYEQYF. Full variable domain (outside the CDR3, taken from reference TRBV28 and TRBJ2-7): DVKVTQSSRYLVKRTGEKVFLECVQDMDHENMFWYRQDPGLGLRLIYFSYDVKMKEKGDIPEGYSVSREKKERFSLILESASTNQTSMYLCASITLRGGLYEQYFGPGTRLTVT.

J is TRBJ2-2 and V is TRBV19, with no clear D. This CDR3 is built from 15 residues. V lost 2 bases and J 0 bases, leaving 7 bases between the germline ends. CDR1 and CDR2 from the germline V gene are LNHDA and SQIVND (reference sequence). CDR3 protein: CASSIRVSNTGELFF. The CDR3 DNA reads TGTGCCAGTAGTATAAGGGTATCGAACACCGGGGAGCTGTTTTTT.

The genes are TRBV15 and TRBJ1-2; TRBD1 aligns across 7 bases. The CDR3 is 13 residues long. Germline CDR1 reads LNHNV; CDR2 reads YYDKDF (reference sequence). The junction had 5 bases not matched to a gene; V was cut back by 0 bases and J by 10 bases. CDR3 sequence: CATSRDSTGAYTF. The CDR3 DNA is TGTGCCACCAGCAGAGATAGTACAGGGGCCTACACCTTC.

This rearrangement joins TRBV7-8 to TRBJ2-6; TRBD2 is a possible D gene (7 bases). Germline V gives CDR1 SGHVS, CDR2 FQNEAQ. The CDR3 extends over 18 amino acids. V was clipped by 5 bases and J by 0 bases, with 17 bases between them. CDR3 bases: TGTGCCAGCAGCCGAGGGGGGGCTATAGTCTCTGGGGCCAACGTCCTGACTTTC. It translates to CASSRGGAIVSGANVLTF.

This clone has a single count. V gene TRBV5-4 combines with J gene TRBJ1-6; TRBD1 is a possible D gene (6 bases). Trimming stripped 6 bases from V and 13 bases from J, with 14 bases between. This CDR3 is 12 amino acids long. CDR1 SGHNT and CDR2 YYREEE come from the germline V gene (reference sequence). The CDR3 spells CASTSTGGPLHF. In nucleotides, the CDR3 is TGTGCCAGCACCTCTACGGGGGGCCCCCTCCACTTT.

About this clone itself: The sample holds other DNA sequences that translate to the same CDR3. The rearrangement links TRBV5-1 to TRBJ1-4; D is unresolved. Between the trimmed V and J ends, which lost 0 bases and 1 base, there was a span of 4 bases. Germline CDR1 is SGHRS and CDR2 is YFSETQ. The CDR3 is 14 residues long. The CDR3 here is CASSLGGTNEKLFF. CDR3 DNA sequence: TGCGCCAGCAGCTTGGGGGGAACTAATGAAAAACTGTTTTTT.

The chain carries TRBV28 and TRBJ1-5; 8 nucleotides agree with TRBD1. This CDR3 spans 18 amino acids. Trimming took 2 bases from V and 0 from J; bases not matched to a gene: 9. Germline V gives CDR1 MDHEN, CDR2 SYDVKM. DNA of the CDR3: TGTGCCAGCAGTTTAGGTAGACAGGGGCAGGTTAGCAATCAGCCCCAGCATTTT. This encodes CASSLGRQGQVSNQPQHF.

This chain links TRBV4-3 with TRBJ2-1; D uncertain. Looked up from germline, CDR1 is LGHNA and CDR2 is YSLEER. The CDR3 is made up of 13 amino acids. Between the trimmed V and J ends, which lost 7 bases and 7 bases, there was a span of 14 bases. Written as DNA, the CDR3 is TGCGCCAGCATCTTCCGGCCTTATAATGAGCAGTTCTTC. This gives the protein CASIFRPYNEQFF.

The chain uses TRBV15 and TRBJ1-3, with unresolved D. This CDR3 has 15 residues. Germline CDR1 LNHNV, CDR2 YYDKDF (reference sequence). V was trimmed by 1 base and J by 0 bases, leaving 7 bases between them. CDR3 DNA: TGTGCCACCAGCAGAGGACCGAGCTCTGGAAACACCATATATTTT. Residues: CATSRGPSSGNTIYF.